Listed below are T cell receptor beta chains from one sample, sequenced in a study of cytomegalovirus exposure and HLA in healthy donors. Assay used: immunoSEQ multiplex PCR; TCRdb lists only in-frame clones, some missing. The sample consists of some 85,000 clones, about 88% of them appearing once. The sequenced material came from PBMCs. The receptors derive from a woman aged 45-65 years in good health and CMV-seronegative. Both conserved end residues are part of each CDR3. The D gene is left open where the match is weak. A row's size may be missing; if present it is once, few, many or a size class.

D | J | V | size | CDR3 | DNA
. | TRBJ2-5 | TRBV2 | . | CASSRPAGQETQYF | TGTGCCAGCAGTCGTCCTGCGGGGCAAGAGACCCAGTACTTC
TRBD1 | TRBJ1-1 | TRBV7-8 | . | CASSLARTGPKNTEAFF | TGTGCCAGCAGCTTAGCCCGGACAGGGCCCAAGAACACTGAAGCTTTCTTT
TRBD1 | TRBJ1-5 | TRBV19 | . | CASSINRGLDQPQHF | TGTGCCAGTAGTATTAACAGGGGGCTGGATCAGCCCCAGCATTTT
. | TRBJ1-3 | TRBV19 | . | CASSPRTARNTIYF | TGTGCCAGTAGTCCCCGGACAGCCCGAAACACCATATATTTT
. | TRBJ1-3 | TRBV7-8 | . | CASSTHRVLGNTIYF | TGTGCCAGCAGCACTCACAGGGTGCTCGGAAACACCATATATTTT
TRBD2 | TRBJ2-1 | TRBV2 | . | CASSPGLAKGNEQFF | TGTGCCAGCAGCCCCGGACTAGCGAAGGGGAATGAGCAGTTCTTC
TRBD1 | TRBJ2-1 | TRBV7-6 | . | CASSFSETGDNEQFF | TGTGCCAGCAGCTTTTCCGAGACAGGGGACAATGAGCAGTTCTTC
. | TRBJ1-1 | TRBV7-6 | . | CASSLVTATRTTEAFF | TGTGCCAGCAGCTTAGTGACAGCTACCCGGACCACTGAAGCTTTCTTT
TRBD1 | TRBJ2-7 | TRBV28 | few | CASIAPGQGASYEQYF | TGTGCCAGCATCGCTCCGGGACAGGGGGCTTCCTACGAGCAGTACTTC
. | TRBJ2-3 | TRBV7-2 | . | CASSLRVGGDTQYF | TGTGCCAGCAGCTTGAGGGTTGGTGGAGATACGCAGTATTTT
. | TRBJ1-4 | TRBV7-9 | . | CASSQPRDQRYEKLFF | TGTGCCAGCAGCCAACCGCGGGACCAGAGATATGAAAAACTGTTTTTT
. | TRBJ1-5 | TRBV10-3 | . | CAISSDQPQHF | TGTGCCATCAGTTCGGATCAGCCCCAGCATTTT
TRBD2 | TRBJ2-7 | TRBV10-3 | . | CAIGGTSGSSYEQYF | TGTGCCATCGGAGGGACTAGCGGGAGTAGTTACGAGCAGTACTTC
TRBD1 | TRBJ2-1 | TRBV14 | once | CASSPWTGYNEQFF | TGTGCCAGCAGCCCATGGACAGGCTACAATGAGCAGTTCTTC
TRBD2 | TRBJ2-1 | TRBV15 | . | CATSGETSDSYNEQFF | TGTGCCACCAGCGGAGAGACTAGCGACTCCTACAATGAGCAGTTCTTC
. | TRBJ2-2 | TRBV10-2 | . | CASSDGAYGELFF | TGCGCCAGCAGTGATGGGGCATACGGGGAGCTGTTTTTT
TRBD1 | TRBJ1-1 | TRBV11-2 | once | CASSLTGNKDTEAFF | TGTGCCAGCAGCTTGACAGGGAATAAGGACACTGAAGCTTTCTTT
. | TRBJ2-7 | TRBV2 | . | CASRWQAIYEQYF | TGTGCCAGCAGGTGGCAGGCGATCTACGAGCAGTACTTC
TRBD1 | TRBJ1-1 | TRBV28 | . | CASSFRDRVGAFF | TGTGCCAGCAGTTTTCGGGACAGGGTGGGAGCTTTCTTT
TRBD1 | TRBJ1-5 | TRBV15 | . | CATSRAQGQPQHF | TGTGCCACCAGCAGAGCACAGGGGCAGCCCCAGCATTTT
. | TRBJ1-2 | TRBV4-1 | . | CASSQALANYGYTF | TGCGCCAGCAGCCAAGCCTTAGCTAACTATGGCTACACCTTC
. | TRBJ2-1 | TRBV6-6 | . | CASSLGPGSYNEQFF | TGTGCCAGCAGTTTGGGCCCGGGGTCCTACAATGAGCAGTTCTTC
TRBD1 | TRBJ1-5 | TRBV10-3 | . | CAIAAGQGAQPQHF | TGTGCCATCGCCGCCGGACAGGGAGCTCAGCCCCAGCATTTT